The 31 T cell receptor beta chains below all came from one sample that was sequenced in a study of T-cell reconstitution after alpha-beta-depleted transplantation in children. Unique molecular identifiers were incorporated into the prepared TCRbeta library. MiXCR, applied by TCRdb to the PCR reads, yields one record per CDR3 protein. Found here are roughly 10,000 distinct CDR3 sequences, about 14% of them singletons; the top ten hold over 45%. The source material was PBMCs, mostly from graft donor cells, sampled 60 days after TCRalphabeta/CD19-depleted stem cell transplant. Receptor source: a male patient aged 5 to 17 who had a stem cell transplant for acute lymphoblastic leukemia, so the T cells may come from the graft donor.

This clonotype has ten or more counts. CDR3 loop: CASSLRTGNEKLFF. As DNA, the CDR3 is TGTGCCAGCAGTCTCAGGACAGGGAATGAAAAACTGTTTTTT. The rearrangement uses TRBV12-3 or TRBV12-4 and TRBJ1-4; 8 bases are shared with TRBD1. The CDR3 is 14 amino acids. J lost 5 bases, V lost 5 bases, and 4 bases had no gene match.

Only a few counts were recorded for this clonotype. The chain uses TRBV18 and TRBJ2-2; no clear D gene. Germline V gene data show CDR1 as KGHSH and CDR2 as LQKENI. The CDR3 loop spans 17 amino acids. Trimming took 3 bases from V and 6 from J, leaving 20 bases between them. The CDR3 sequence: CASSPYHSTLAPGELFF. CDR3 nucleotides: TGTGCCAGCTCACCTTATCACTCTACTTTAGCACCCGGGGAGCTGTTTTTT.

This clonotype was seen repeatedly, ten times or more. The CDR3 protein is CASSPYVVTDTQYF. The CDR3 DNA is TGTGCCAGCTCACCATATGTAGTCACAGATACGCAGTATTTT. The V gene is TRBV18, the J gene TRBJ2-3, with D hard to call. Trimming removed 2 bases at V and 2 bases at J, with 8 bases between. This CDR3 is 14 amino acids long. From germline, CDR1 is KGHSH and CDR2 LQKENI.

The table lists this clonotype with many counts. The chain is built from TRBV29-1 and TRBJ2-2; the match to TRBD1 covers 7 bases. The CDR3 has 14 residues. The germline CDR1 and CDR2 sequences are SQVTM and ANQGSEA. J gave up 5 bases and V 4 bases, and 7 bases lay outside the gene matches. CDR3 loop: CSVGGGARTGELFF. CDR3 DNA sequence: TGCAGCGTTGGAGGGGGCGCGCGAACCGGGGAGCTGTTTTTT.

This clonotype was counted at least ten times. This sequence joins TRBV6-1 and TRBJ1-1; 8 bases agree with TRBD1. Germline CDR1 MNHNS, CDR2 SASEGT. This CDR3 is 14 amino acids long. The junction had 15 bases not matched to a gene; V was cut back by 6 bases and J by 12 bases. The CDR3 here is CASRKTVSGQGSFF. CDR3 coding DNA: TGTGCCAGCAGGAAAACGGTTTCAGGACAGGGTTCTTTCTTT.

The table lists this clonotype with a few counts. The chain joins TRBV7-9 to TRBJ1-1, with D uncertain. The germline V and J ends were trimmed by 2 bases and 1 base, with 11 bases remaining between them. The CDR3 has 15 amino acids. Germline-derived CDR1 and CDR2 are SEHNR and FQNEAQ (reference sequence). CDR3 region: CASSLTGGPNTEAFF. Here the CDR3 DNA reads TGTGCCAGCAGCTTAACGGGAGGTCCGAACACTGAAGCTTTCTTT.

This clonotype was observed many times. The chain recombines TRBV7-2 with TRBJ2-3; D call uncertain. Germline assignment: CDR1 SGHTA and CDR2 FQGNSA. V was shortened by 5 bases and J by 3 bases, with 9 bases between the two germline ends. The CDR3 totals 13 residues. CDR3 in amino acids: CASSRARTDTQYF. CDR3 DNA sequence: TGTGCCAGCAGCCGAGCCCGGACAGATACGCAGTATTTT.

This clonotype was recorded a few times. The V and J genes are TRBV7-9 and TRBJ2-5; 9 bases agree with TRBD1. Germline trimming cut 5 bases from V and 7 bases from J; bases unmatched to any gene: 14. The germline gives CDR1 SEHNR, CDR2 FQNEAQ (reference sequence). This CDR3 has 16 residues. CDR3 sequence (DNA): TGTGCCAGCAGCCCGGTGGGGACAGGGCCCCTTGCGACCCAGTACTTC. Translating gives CASSPVGTGPLATQYF.

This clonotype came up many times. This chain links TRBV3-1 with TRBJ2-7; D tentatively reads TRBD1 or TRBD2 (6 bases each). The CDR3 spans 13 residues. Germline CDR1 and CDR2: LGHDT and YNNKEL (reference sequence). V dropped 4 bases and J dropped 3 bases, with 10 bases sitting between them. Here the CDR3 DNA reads TGTGCCAGCAGCCGAGGGGGACTCTACGAGCAGTACTTC. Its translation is CASSRGGLYEQYF.

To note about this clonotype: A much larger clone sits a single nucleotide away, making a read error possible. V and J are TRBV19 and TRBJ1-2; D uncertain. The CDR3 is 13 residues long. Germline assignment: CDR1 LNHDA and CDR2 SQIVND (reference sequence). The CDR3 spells CASSMRPDHGCTF. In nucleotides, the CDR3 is TGTGCCAGTAGTATGCGGCCAGACCATGGCTGCACCTTC.

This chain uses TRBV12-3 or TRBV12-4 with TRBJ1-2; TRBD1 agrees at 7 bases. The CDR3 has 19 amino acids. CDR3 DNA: TGTACCTTCAGTTTAGATGGCCGGGGAAGACAGGGCTATAACTATGGCTACACCTTC. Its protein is CTFSLDGRGRQGYNYGYTF.

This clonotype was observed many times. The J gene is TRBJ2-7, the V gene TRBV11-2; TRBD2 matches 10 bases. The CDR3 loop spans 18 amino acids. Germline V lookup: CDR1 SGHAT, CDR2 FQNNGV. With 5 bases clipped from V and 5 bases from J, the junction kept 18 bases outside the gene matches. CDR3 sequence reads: CASSQGLAGGRVANEQYF. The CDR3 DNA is TGTGCCAGCAGCCAGGGGTTAGCGGGAGGCCGAGTGGCTAACGAGCAGTACTTC.

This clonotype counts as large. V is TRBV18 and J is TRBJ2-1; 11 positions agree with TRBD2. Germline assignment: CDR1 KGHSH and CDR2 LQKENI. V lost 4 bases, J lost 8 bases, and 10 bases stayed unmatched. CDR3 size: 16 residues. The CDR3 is CASSLVLAGESDEQFF. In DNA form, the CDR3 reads TGTGCCAGCTCACTCGTACTAGCGGGAGAATCCGATGAGCAGTTCTTC.

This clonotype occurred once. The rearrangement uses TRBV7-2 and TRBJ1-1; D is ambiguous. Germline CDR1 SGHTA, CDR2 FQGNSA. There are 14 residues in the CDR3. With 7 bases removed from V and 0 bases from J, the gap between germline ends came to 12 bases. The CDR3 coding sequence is TGTACCAGCACCGCGGACTGCCTGAACACTGAAGCTTTCTTT. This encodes CTSTADCLNTEAFF.

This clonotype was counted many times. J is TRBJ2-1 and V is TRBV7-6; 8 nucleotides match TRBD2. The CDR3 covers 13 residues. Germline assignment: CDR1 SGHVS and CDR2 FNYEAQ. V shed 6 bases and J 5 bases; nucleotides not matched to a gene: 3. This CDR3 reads CASRGSGDNEQFF. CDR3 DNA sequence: TGTGCCAGCAGGGGTAGCGGGGACAATGAGCAGTTCTTC.

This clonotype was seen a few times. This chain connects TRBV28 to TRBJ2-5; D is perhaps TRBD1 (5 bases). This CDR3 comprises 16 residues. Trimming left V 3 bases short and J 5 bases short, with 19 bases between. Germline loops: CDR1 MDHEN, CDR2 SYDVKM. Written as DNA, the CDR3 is TGTGCCAGCAGTTTCTCCCTTTTTCTCCCAGGGGAGACCCAGTACTTC. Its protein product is CASSFSLFLPGETQYF.

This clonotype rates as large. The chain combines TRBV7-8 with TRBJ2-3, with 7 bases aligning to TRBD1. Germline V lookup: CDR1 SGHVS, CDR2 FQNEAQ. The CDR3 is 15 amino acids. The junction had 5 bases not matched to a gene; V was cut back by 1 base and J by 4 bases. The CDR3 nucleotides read TGTGCCAGCAGCTTAGGAGACAGGGCCTCAGATACGCAGTATTTT. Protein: CASSLGDRASDTQYF. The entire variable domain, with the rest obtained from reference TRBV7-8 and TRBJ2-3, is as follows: GAGVSQSPRYKVAKRGQDVALRCDPISGHVSLFWYQQALGQGPEFLTYFQNEAQLDKSGLPSDRFFAERPEGSVSTLKIQRTQQEDSAVYLCASSLGDRASDTQYFGPGTRLTVL.

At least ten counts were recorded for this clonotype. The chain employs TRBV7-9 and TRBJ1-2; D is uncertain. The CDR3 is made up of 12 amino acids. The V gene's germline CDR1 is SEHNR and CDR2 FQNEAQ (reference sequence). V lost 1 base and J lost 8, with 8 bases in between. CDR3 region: CASSLDSWGYTF. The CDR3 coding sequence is TGTGCCAGCAGCTTAGACAGCTGGGGCTACACCTTC.

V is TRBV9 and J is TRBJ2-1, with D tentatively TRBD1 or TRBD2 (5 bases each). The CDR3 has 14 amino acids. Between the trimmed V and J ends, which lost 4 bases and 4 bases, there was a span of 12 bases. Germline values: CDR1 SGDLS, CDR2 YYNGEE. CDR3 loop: CASSLRELYNEQFF. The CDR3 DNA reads TGTGCCAGCAGCCTCAGGGAGTTGTACAATGAGCAGTTCTTC.

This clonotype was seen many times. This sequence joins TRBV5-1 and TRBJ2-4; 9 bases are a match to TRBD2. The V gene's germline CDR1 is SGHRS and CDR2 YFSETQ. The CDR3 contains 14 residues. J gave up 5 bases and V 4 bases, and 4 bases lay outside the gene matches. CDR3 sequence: CASSPGLAQNIQYF. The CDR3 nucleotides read TGCGCCAGCAGCCCGGGACTAGCTCAAAACATTCAGTACTTC.

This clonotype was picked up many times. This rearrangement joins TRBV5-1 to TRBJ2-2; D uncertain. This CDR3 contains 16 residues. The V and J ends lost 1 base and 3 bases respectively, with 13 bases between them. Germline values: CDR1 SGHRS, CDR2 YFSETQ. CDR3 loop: CASSLSLGWDTGELFF. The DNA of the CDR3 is TGCGCCAGCAGCTTGTCCCTCGGGTGGGACACCGGGGAGCTGTTTTTT.

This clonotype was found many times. CDR3 in DNA: TGTGCCAGCAGCTCTCGAGGACAGGGCGGGCAGTTCTTC. It is translated as CASSSRGQGGQFF. This chain uses TRBV11-3 with TRBJ2-1, with 8 bases aligning to TRBD1. CDR1 is SGHNT, CDR2 YENEEA, per germline. This CDR3 is built from 13 residues. Trimming at V came to 4 bases and at J to 12 bases, leaving 8 bases not matched to a gene.

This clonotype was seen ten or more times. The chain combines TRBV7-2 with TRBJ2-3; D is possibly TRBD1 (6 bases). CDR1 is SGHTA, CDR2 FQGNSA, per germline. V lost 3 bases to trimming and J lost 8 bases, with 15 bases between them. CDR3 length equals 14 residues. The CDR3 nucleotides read TGTGCCAGCAGCTTTTTCCCTGGCAGGGGTACGCAGTATTTT. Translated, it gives CASSFFPGRGTQYF.

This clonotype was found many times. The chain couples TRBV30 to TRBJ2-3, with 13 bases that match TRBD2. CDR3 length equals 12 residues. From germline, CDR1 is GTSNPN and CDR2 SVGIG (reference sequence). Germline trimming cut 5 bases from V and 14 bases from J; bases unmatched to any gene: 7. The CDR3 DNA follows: TGTGCCTGGGGGGGACTAGCGGGACGAGGGTATTTT. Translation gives CAWGGLAGRGYF.

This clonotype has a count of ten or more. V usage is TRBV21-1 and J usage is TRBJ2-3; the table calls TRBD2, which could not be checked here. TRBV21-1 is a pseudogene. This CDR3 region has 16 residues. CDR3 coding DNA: TGTGCCAGCAGCCGAAAATCGGCGGGAGCGGTAGATACGCAGTATTTT. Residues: CASSRKSAGAVDTQYF.

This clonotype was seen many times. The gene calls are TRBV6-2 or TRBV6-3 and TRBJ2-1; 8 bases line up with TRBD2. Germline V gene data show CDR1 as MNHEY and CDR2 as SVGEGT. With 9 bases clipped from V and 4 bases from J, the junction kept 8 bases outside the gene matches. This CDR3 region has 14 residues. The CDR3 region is CASCSGNPYNEQFF. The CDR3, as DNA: TGTGCCAGTTGTAGCGGGAACCCTTACAATGAGCAGTTCTTC.

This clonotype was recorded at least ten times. The CDR3 sequence is CASSLKWGPYNEQFF. In DNA form, the CDR3 reads TGTGCCAGCAGCTTGAAGTGGGGGCCTTACAATGAGCAGTTCTTC. The chain carries TRBV7-2 and TRBJ2-1; tentative D call: TRBD1 (6 bases). Germline loops: CDR1 SGHTA, CDR2 FQGNSA. V lost 3 bases and J lost 4, with 13 bases in between. CDR3 length: 15 residues. The full variable domain, with the rest looked up from reference TRBV7-2 and TRBJ2-1, is GAGVSQSPSNKVTEKGKDVELRCDPISGHTALYWYRQSLGQGLEFLIYFQGNSAPDKSGLPSDRFSAERTGGSVSTLTIQRTQQEDSAVYLCASSLKWGPYNEQFFGPGTRLTVL.

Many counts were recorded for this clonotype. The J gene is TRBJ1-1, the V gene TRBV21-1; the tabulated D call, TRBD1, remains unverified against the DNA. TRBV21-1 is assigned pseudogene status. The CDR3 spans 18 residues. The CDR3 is CASSKKGSPRRNKTEAFF. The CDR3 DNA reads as TGTGCCAGCAGCAAAAAGGGGTCCCCACGCAGGAACAAGACTGAAGCTTTCTTT.

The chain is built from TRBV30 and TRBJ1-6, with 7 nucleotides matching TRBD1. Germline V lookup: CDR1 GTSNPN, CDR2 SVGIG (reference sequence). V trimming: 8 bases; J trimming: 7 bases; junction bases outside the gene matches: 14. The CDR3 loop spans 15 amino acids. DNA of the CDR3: TGTGCCCGGGGACGTGACAGGGTTGGAAATTCACCCCTCCACTTT. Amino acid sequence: CARGRDRVGNSPLHF.

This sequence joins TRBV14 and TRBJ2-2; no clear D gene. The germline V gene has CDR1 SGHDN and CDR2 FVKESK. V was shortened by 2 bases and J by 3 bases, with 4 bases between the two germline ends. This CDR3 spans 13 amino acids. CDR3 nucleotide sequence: TGTGCCAGCAGCCAACAGCACACCGGGGAGCTGTTTTTT. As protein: CASSQQHTGELFF.

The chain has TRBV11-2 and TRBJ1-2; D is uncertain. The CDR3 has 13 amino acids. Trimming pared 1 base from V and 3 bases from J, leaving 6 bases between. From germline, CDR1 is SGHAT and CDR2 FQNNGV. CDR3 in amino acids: CASSLGQDYGYTF. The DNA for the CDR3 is TGTGCCAGCAGCTTAGGGCAGGACTATGGCTACACCTTC.